This record concerns one T cell receptor beta chain sequence. The entry originates in a study of shared clonotypes between healthy human individuals. At the level of the study: Per donor, three plates held CD4 naive cells, three held CD4 memory, two held CD8 naive and one held CD8 memory.

V gave up 0 bases and J gave up 6 bases, with 15 bases separating them. The CDR3 has 15 residues. The V gene's germline CDR1 is LGHNA and CDR2 YSLEER. Original processing methods: ImmunoSEQ yielded junction-only sequences lacking quality scores, so filtering differed. Profiling relied on immunoSEQ multiplex PCR, and the TCRdb table lists in-frame clones only, not all of them. The DNA was the basis for D and trimming; V, J and clone size are from that table. Of about 2.1 million clones detected, 90% to 95% appear once; the ten largest clones hold about 1.7%. CD45RO-negative CD8 cells positively selected for CCR7 made up the naive population, which excluded terminally differentiated effector memory CD45RA+ cells.

The rearrangement joins TRBV4-3 to TRBJ2-7; TRBD1 or TRBD2 may be the D gene (7 bases each). The clonotype originates from a young man in good health. Some clones in this sample may be carry-over from other donors' samples. The sample was naive CD8+ T cells from PBMCs. This chain's CDR3 is CASSQDRGGALEQYF. CDR3 in DNA: TGCGCCAGCAGCCAAGACAGGGGGGGGGCCCTCGAGCAGTACTTC.